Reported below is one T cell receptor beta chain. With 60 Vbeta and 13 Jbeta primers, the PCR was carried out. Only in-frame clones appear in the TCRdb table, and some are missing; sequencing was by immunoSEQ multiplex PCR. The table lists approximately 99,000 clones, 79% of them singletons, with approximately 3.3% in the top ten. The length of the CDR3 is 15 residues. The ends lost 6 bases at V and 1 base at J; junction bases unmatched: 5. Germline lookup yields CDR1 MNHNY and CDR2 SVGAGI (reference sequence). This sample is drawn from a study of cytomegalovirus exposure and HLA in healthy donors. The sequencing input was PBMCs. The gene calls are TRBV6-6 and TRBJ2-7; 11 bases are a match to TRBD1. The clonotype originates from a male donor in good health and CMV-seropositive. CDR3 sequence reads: CASRRDRGGSYEQYF. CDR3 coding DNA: TGTGCCAGCAGGAGGGACAGGGGGGGGTCCTACGAGCAGTACTTC.